A single sample gave rise to the 11 T cell receptor beta chains below, sequenced in a study of T cell repertoires in cytomegalovirus infection. TCRdb ran MiXCR on the reads and lists one entry per CDR3 protein. The sample yields fewer than 300,000 distinct CDR3 sequences, about 25% seen once. Material for sequencing was PBMCs. The receptors come from a human donor in good health (CMV status not recorded). Some clones in this sample may be carry-over from other donors' samples.

This clonotype came up many times. This chain links TRBV5-1 with TRBJ2-4; weak D call: TRBD2 (6 bases). V dropped 0 bases and J dropped 7 bases, with 14 bases sitting between them. This CDR3 comprises 15 residues. Germline loops: CDR1 SGHRS, CDR2 YFSETQ. Here the CDR3 DNA reads TGCGCCAGCAGCTTGGAACTAGCCCCCGTTAACATTCAGTACTTC. This sequence encodes CASSLELAPVNIQYF. Supplemented by reference TRBV5-1 and TRBJ2-4, the full variable domain reads KAGVTQTPRYLIKTRGQQVTLSCSPISGHRSVSWYQQTPGQGLQFLFEYFSETQRNKGNFPGRFSGRQFSNSRSEMNVSTLELGDSALYLCASSLELAPVNIQYFGAGTRLSVL.

This clonotype was picked up a small number of times. J is TRBJ2-2 and V is TRBV28; D ambiguous. CDR3 length: 14 amino acids. Per the germline V gene, CDR1 is MDHEN and CDR2 is SYDVKM. Trimming removed 6 bases at V and 5 bases at J, with 13 bases between. In nucleotides, the CDR3 is TGTGCCAGCAGAGAACTACTAACTACCGGGGAGCTGTTTTTT. Its translation: CASRELLTTGELFF.

The gene calls are TRBV29-1 and TRBJ2-5; D possibly corresponds to TRBD1 (6 bases). Germline assignment: CDR1 SQVTM and CDR2 ANQGSEA. V lost 4 bases and J lost 5, with 17 bases in between. The CDR3 is 14 residues long. The chain's CDR3 is CSVAPPGHGETQYF. The CDR3 nucleotides are TGCAGCGTTGCGCCACCGGGACACGGGGAGACCCAGTACTTC.

The chain uses TRBV6-6 and TRBJ2-7; 7 bases are a match to TRBD1. The J segment lost 0 bases and the V segment lost 7 bases, leaving 6 bases of the junction unmatched. CDR3 size: 14 residues. The germline V gene encodes CDR1 MNHNY and CDR2 SVGAGI (reference sequence). The CDR3 DNA reads TGTGCCAGCATCGTCGACAGGGCCTCCTACGAGCAGTACTTC. As protein: CASIVDRASYEQYF.

The J gene is TRBJ1-5, the V gene TRBV20-1, with D possibly TRBD1 on 5 matching bases. The CDR3 runs 16 residues. The germline V gene has CDR1 DFQATT and CDR2 SNEGSKA (reference sequence). V gave up 2 bases and J gave up 8 bases, with 22 bases separating them. The CDR3 reads CSARSKGPPTLEPQHF. CDR3 DNA: TGCAGTGCTAGAAGTAAGGGGCCGCCGACATTGGAGCCCCAGCATTTT.

The chain employs TRBV7-2 and TRBJ2-5, with D perhaps matching TRBD2 (5 bases). Germline V gene sequence: CDR1 SGHTA, CDR2 FQGNSA. The V gene lost 5 bases and the J gene lost 5 bases, with 15 bases spanning the gap. This CDR3 has 14 amino acids. The CDR3 region has the DNA TGTGCCAGCAGCCCGGGATGGCTTACCGAGACCCAGTACTTC. Protein: CASSPGWLTETQYF.

There are many counts of this clonotype. DNA for the CDR3: TGTGCCAGCAGCCCCGGGACATTGTGGGAGACCCAGTACTTC. Translating it yields CASSPGTLWETQYF. This sequence joins TRBV7-6 and TRBJ2-5; a weak D match, TRBD1 (6 bases). Germline CDR1 and CDR2: SGHVS and FNYEAQ. The CDR3 totals 14 residues. Deletions cut 5 bases from V and 5 bases from J, with 15 bases between.

This clonotype has more than one count but fewer than ten. V usage is TRBV28 and J usage is TRBJ2-5, with 11 bases identical to TRBD2. V trimming: 5 bases; J trimming: 5 bases; junction bases outside the gene matches: 7. Germline V gene lookup returns CDR1 MDHEN and CDR2 SYDVKM. The CDR3 is 15 amino acids. CDR3 in DNA: TGTGCCAGCAGTACCCCTAGCGGGGGGACGGAGACCCAGTACTTC. It encodes CASSTPSGGTETQYF.

This clonotype was seen a handful of times. The J gene is TRBJ1-1, the V gene TRBV27; 10 bases align to TRBD1. The CDR3 runs 17 residues. With 6 bases clipped from V and 3 bases from J, the junction kept 13 bases outside the gene matches. From germline, CDR1 is MNHEY and CDR2 SMNVEV (reference sequence). CDR3 sequence reads: CASRPFTGTGEDTEAFF. CDR3 nucleotides: TGTGCCAGCAGGCCCTTTACCGGGACAGGGGAGGACACTGAAGCTTTCTTT.

This clonotype was recorded at least ten times. The rearrangement joins TRBV7-2 to TRBJ1-5, with TRBD1 identical over 8 bases. The CDR3 contains 14 residues. The ends lost 5 bases at V and 5 bases at J; junction bases unmatched: 5. Germline CDR1 reads SGHTA; CDR2 reads FQGNSA. The DNA for the CDR3 is TGTGCCAGCAGCAGACAGGGGCGATATCAGCCCCAGCATTTT. The encoded protein is CASSRQGRYQPQHF.

The J gene is TRBJ1-1, the V gene TRBV28; tentatively, D is TRBD1 (5 bases). Germline CDR1 MDHEN, CDR2 SYDVKM. V dropped 4 bases and J dropped 6 bases, with 9 bases sitting between them. The CDR3 loop spans 12 amino acids. The CDR3 loop reads CASSSGLPEAFF. In nucleotides, the CDR3 is TGTGCCAGCAGTTCGGGACTCCCTGAAGCTTTCTTT. Looking up the rest from reference TRBV28 and TRBJ1-1 gives the full variable domain: DVKVTQSSRYLVKRTGEKVFLECVQDMDHENMFWYRQDPGLGLRLIYFSYDVKMKEKGDIPEGYSVSREKKERFSLILESASTNQTSMYLCASSSGLPEAFFGQGTRLTVV.